The clone carrying this T cell receptor beta chain is classed as medium-sized. The target antigen is unknown. This specimen comes from a study of metastatic and nonmetastatic thyroid tumors. As for the study in general: For malignant and benign thyroid patients, tumor or nodule tissue and blood were the sources whose repertoires were compared.

Findings of the study overall: Reportedly, malignant thyroid tumors had significantly higher TCR beta diversity than benign nodules, in blood and tumor.

Thyroid surgery was performed in patients who had received no treatment beforehand. The length of the CDR3 is 14 residues. Germline trimming cut 8 bases from V and 4 bases from J; bases unmatched to any gene: 7. Per the authors' pipeline: Clinicopathological groups differed in CDR3, with these differences serving to build a distant-metastasis classifier for papillary thyroid cancer. Using MiXCR, TCRdb reanalyzed the PCR reads. The V and J calls were not made by the authors but by TCRdb's processing. The table has about 25,000 clones, approximately 24% seen once. The TCR comes from a female donor with papillary thyroid cancer or a benign thyroid nodule (not recorded which). Some clones in this sample may be carry-over from other donors' samples. The sequenced sample consisted of blood. V is TRBV12-3 or TRBV12-4 and J is TRBJ2-3; 9 bases map to TRBD2. The CDR3 nucleotides read TGTGCCAGCGGGGCTAGCGGGAAATCAGATACGCAGTATTTT. Amino acid sequence: CASGASGKSDTQYF.